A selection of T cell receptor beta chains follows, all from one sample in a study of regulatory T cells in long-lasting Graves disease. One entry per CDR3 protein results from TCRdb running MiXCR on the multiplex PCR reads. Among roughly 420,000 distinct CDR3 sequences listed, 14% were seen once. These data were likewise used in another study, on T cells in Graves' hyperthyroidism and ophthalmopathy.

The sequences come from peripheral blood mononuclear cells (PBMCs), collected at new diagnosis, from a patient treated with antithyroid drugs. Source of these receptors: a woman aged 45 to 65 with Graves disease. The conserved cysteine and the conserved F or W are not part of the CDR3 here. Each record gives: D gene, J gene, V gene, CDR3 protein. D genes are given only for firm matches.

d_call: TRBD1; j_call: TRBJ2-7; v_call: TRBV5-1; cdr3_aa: ASSLEWTGVREQY
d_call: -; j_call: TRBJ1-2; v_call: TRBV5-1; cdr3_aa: ASSRQEPNYGYT
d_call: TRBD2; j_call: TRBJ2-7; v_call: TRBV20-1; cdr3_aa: SAPGTSGIYEQY
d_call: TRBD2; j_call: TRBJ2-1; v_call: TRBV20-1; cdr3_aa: SAKTSVSYNEQF
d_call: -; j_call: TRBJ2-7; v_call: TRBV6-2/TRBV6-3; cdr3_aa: ASIAYVSSYEQY
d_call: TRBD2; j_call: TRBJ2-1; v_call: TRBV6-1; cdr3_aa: ASSPSGLAGVNEQF
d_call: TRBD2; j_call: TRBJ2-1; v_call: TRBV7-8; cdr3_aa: ASSLVGTSHEQF
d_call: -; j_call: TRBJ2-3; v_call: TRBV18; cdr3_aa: ASSPRRTDSTDTQY
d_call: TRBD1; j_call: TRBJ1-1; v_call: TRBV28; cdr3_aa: ASSFPRDRGTEAF
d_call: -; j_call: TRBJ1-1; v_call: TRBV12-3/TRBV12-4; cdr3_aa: ASDASGVPYGEAF
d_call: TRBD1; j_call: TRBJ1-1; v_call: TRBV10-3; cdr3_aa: AIRNSGQQNTEAF
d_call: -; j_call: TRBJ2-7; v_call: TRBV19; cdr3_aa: ASSELGGRGYEQY
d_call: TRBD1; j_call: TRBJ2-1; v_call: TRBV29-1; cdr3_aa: SAIEGDRAEQF
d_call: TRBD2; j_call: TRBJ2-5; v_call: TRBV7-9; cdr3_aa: ASSFIAGVRQETQY
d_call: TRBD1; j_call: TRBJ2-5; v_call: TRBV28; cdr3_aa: ASSGQGAGTQY
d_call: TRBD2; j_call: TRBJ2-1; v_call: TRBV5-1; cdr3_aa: ASSLLSGGNNEQF
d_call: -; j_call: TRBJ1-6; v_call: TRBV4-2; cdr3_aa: ASSQDEGSLPLH
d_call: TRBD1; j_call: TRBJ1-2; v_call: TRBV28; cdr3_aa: ASRPVFGDRGLGGYT
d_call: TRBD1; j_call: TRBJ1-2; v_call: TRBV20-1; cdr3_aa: SARRDSKNYGYT
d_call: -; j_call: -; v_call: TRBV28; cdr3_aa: ASSLGLIEPRREQY
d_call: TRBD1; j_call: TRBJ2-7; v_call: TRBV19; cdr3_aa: ASSQRAPGQGPYEQY
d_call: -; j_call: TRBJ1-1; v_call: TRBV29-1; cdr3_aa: SVDAEKNTEAF
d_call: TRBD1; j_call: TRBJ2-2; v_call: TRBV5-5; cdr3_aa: ASSGKIGQDLTGELF
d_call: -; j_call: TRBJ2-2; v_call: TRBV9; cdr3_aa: ASRQFTNTGELF
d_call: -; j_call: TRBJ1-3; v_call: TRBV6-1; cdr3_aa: ASSEALGSGNTIY
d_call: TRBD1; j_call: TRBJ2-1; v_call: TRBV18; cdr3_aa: ASSPFLDRYNEQF
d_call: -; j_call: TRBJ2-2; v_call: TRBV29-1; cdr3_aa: SVEDGGGLGELF
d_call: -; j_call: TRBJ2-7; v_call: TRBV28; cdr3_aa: ASSLWDRSTYEQY
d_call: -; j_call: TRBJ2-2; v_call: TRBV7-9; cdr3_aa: ASSFGDSGELF
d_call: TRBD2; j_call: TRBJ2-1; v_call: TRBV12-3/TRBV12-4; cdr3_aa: ASSRLAGGDSSSYNEQF
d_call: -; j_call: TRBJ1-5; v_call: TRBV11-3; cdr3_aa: ASSLEDTSNQPQH
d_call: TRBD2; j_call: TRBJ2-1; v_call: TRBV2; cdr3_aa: ASQGLAGGNNEQF
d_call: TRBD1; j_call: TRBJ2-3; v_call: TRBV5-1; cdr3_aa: ASRGQGIRTDTQY
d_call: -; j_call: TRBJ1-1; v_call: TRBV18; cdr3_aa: ASSPGSGTEAF
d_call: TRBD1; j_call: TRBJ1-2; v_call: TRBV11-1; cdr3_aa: ASSLGSGQKYGYT
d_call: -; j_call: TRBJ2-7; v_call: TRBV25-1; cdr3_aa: ASSGLGYEQY
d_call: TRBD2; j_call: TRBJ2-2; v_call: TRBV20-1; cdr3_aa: SAPSGPWDTGELF
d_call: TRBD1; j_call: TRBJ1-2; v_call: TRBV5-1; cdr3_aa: ASGQGYGYT
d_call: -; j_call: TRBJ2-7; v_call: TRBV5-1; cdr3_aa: ASSLVVGAPYEQY
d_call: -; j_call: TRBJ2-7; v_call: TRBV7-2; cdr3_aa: ASRQTGTRAYEQY
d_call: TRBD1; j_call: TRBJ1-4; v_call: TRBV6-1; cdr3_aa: ASSEILGGAAENEKLF